A single count supports the clone carrying this TCR beta chain. Its target is not known. The CDR3 runs to 17 residues. Only in-frame clones appear in the TCRdb table, and some are missing; sequencing was by immunoSEQ multiplex PCR. The table lists about 22,000 clones, around nine tenths of them singletons, with over 30% in the top ten. Baseline was the first blood sampling point, followed by cycle 4 day 1 and cycle 7 day 1. This sample was taken from a study of OX40 agonist ivuxolimab in advanced cancers. Study-wide background: Enrollees could have had prior anti-PD-1, anti-PD-L1 or anti-CTLA-4 therapy, which approximately 40% had received.

The study, taken as a whole, reports: Expanded clones tended on average to be more numerous among CD8+ T cells than CD4+. Near-lowest levels of clonal expansion characterized partial responders at 0.1-3.0 mg/kg.

The genes are TRBV21-1 and TRBJ2-7; TRBD2, the table's D call, was not compared with the DNA. TRBV21-1 is described as a pseudogene. The receptor comes from an adult with an advanced solid tumor such as melanoma, head and neck, liver or kidney cancer. The sequenced sample was CD4+ or CD8+ T cells sorted from blood, obtained in a trial of the OX40 agonist ivuxolimab. The CDR3 protein is CASTKIRLADSTYEQYF. The CDR3 nucleotides read TGTGCCAGCACCAAAATAAGACTAGCGGACTCCACCTACGAGCAGTACTTC.